The 13 T cell receptor beta chains presented below share a single source sample, sequenced in a study of blood T cell repertoires in COVID-19. Measured with immunoSEQ multiplex PCR; TCRdb has only the in-frame clones, and not every one. This sample has some 350,000 clones, with over 80% found just once. Sample: PBMCs or T cells enriched from blood (not recorded which). These receptors came from a man aged 25-40 years who had recovered from COVID-19.

The chain recombines TRBV2 with TRBJ2-1, with TRBD2 matching over 10 bases. The CDR3 is 17 residues long. The V and J ends lost 7 bases and 8 bases, in that order; junction bases with no gene match: 17. CDR1 is SNHLY, CDR2 FYNNEI, per germline. The CDR3 coding sequence is TGTGCCAGCACCGGGACTAGCGACAAACTTCTGGGCGATGAGCAGTTCTTC. This translates into CASTGTSDKLLGDEQFF. Full variable domain (remainder filled in from reference TRBV2 and TRBJ2-1): EPEVTQTPSHQVTQMGQEVILRCVPISNHLYFYWYRQILGQKVEFLVSFYNNEISEKSEIFDDQFSVERPDGSNFTLKIRSTKLEDSAMYFCASTGTSDKLLGDEQFFGPGTRLTVL.

The rearrangement joins TRBV7-7 to TRBJ2-5; 9 positions match TRBD1. The length of the CDR3 is 16 residues. Germline V gene sequence: CDR1 SSHAT, CDR2 FNYEAQ (reference sequence). The junction had 6 bases not matched to a gene; V was cut back by 0 bases and J by 4 bases. The CDR3 coding sequence is TGTGCCAGCAGCTTAGCCCCACAGGGGGCGGGAGAGACCCAGTACTTC. Translating it yields CASSLAPQGAGETQYF.

The chain couples TRBV10-3 to TRBJ2-7, with D possibly being TRBD1 (5 bases). Trimming cost V 9 bases and J 3 bases, with 12 bases left between them. The germline V gene encodes CDR1 ENHRY and CDR2 SYGVKD. The CDR3 is made up of 12 amino acids. The CDR3 loop reads CAIRGQNYEQYF. The CDR3 coding sequence is TGTGCCATAAGGGGTCAGAACTACGAGCAGTACTTC.

V usage is TRBV5-1 and J usage is TRBJ1-1; D is unresolved. CDR3 length: 13 amino acids. Germline V gene data show CDR1 as SGHRS and CDR2 as YFSETQ. V was trimmed by 4 bases and J by 1 base, leaving 8 bases between them. CDR3 nucleotides: TGCGCCAGCAGCCCTGCAGAGAACACTGAAGCTTTCTTT. Protein: CASSPAENTEAFF.

The chain has TRBV7-8 and TRBJ2-7; D uncertain. Deletions cut 0 bases from V and 3 bases from J, with 6 bases between. Germline V gene sequence: CDR1 SGHVS, CDR2 FQNEAQ. This CDR3 has 13 amino acids. DNA of the CDR3: TGTGCCAGCAGCTTAGCGTTCAGCTACGAGCAGTACTTC. Translating it yields CASSLAFSYEQYF.

CDR3 nucleotide sequence: TGCGCCAGCAGCTTGGCCGCAGGGGGTAATTCACCCCTCCACTTT. Residues: CASSLAAGGNSPLHF. The V and J genes are TRBV5-1 and TRBJ1-6; 7 bases agree with TRBD1. The trim removed 0 bases at V and 6 bases at J, leaving 3 bases unmatched. This CDR3 spans 15 amino acids. Germline assignment: CDR1 SGHRS and CDR2 YFSETQ.

The gene calls are TRBV27 and TRBJ1-4; TRBD1 matches 9 bases. This CDR3 is built from 15 residues. Germline lookup yields CDR1 MNHEY and CDR2 SMNVEV (reference sequence). V dropped 5 bases and J dropped 8; count of bases not matched to a gene: 9. The CDR3 loop is CASSNPGQGGEKLFF. As DNA, the CDR3 is TGTGCCAGCAGTAACCCGGGACAGGGTGGGGAAAAACTGTTTTTT.

This rearrangement joins TRBV5-1 to TRBJ2-1; 7 bases map to TRBD2. V lost 0 bases, J lost 5 bases, and 8 bases stayed unmatched. This CDR3 has 16 amino acids. The germline gives CDR1 SGHRS, CDR2 YFSETQ. CDR3 bases: TGCGCCAGCAGCTTGGTAGCGGGCTTCGGGGACAATGAGCAGTTCTTC. It translates to CASSLVAGFGDNEQFF. Full variable domain (outside the CDR3, taken from reference TRBV5-1 and TRBJ2-1): KAGVTQTPRYLIKTRGQQVTLSCSPISGHRSVSWYQQTPGQGLQFLFEYFSETQRNKGNFPGRFSGRQFSNSRSEMNVSTLELGDSALYLCASSLVAGFGDNEQFFGPGTRLTVL.

J is TRBJ1-6 and V is TRBV6-5; D is uncertain. Germline CDR1 and CDR2: MNHEY and SVGAGI. V lost 5 bases and J 7 bases, leaving 3 bases between the germline ends. The length of the CDR3 is 11 residues. The CDR3 protein is CASSQNSPLHF. For the CDR3, the DNA is TGTGCCAGCAGTCAGAATTCACCCCTCCACTTT.

The genes are TRBV6-5 and TRBJ2-5; 9 bases align to TRBD1. The CDR3 extends over 14 amino acids. In germline, CDR1 is MNHEY, CDR2 SVGAGI. The trim removed 6 bases at V and 5 bases at J, leaving 7 bases unmatched. CDR3 sequence: CASRPGQGAETQYF. DNA for the CDR3: TGTGCCAGCAGACCGGGACAGGGTGCCGAGACCCAGTACTTC.

The V gene is TRBV11-2, the J gene TRBJ1-2; D is ambiguous. The CDR3 has 14 amino acids. The V end was cut by 3 bases, the J end by 7 bases, with 15 bases between. The germline gives CDR1 SGHAT, CDR2 FQNNGV. The CDR3 loop reads CASSFSEGAGGYTF. The DNA of the CDR3 is TGTGCCAGCAGCTTCTCAGAGGGCGCAGGTGGCTACACCTTC.

The chain links TRBV29-1 to TRBJ1-4; TRBD1 is a possible D gene (5 bases). The V gene's germline CDR1 is SQVTM and CDR2 ANQGSEA. V was clipped by 4 bases and J by 0 bases, with 15 bases between them. The CDR3 has 16 residues. CDR3: CSVAGGPGATNEKLFF. CDR3 coding DNA: TGCAGCGTTGCTGGCGGGCCGGGGGCAACTAATGAAAAACTGTTTTTT.

The DNA of the CDR3 is TGTGCCAGCAGCGTAACAGGGATGGGGTTCTCTGGAAACACCATATATTTT. It encodes CASSVTGMGFSGNTIYF. The rearrangement links TRBV9 to TRBJ1-3, with a tentative D call TRBD1 (6 bases). Per the germline V gene, CDR1 is SGDLS and CDR2 is YYNGEE. The CDR3 has 17 residues. V was trimmed by 1 base and J by 0 bases, leaving 14 bases between them.